This T cell receptor (beta chain) is from a study of glioma-infiltrating T cells after dendritic cell vaccination. The study's findings and limits: Higher pretreatment TIL content predicted longer progression-free time and survival.

The germline V gene encodes CDR1 PRHDT and CDR2 FYEKMQ (reference sequence). The CDR3 totals 15 residues. V lost 6 bases and J lost 8, with 17 bases in between. With regard to this clone: Its specificity is unknown.

The PCR used 60 V beta and 13 J beta primers. Sequencing used immunoSEQ multiplex PCR; TCRdb keeps in-frame clones, though not all of them. The table includes about 82,000 clones, about 87% detected once. Source: blood, taken before dendritic cell vaccination. The receptor comes from a human donor with glioblastoma. The genes are TRBV13 and TRBJ1-6; perhaps TRBD1 as D (5 bases). CDR3 DNA sequence: TGTGCCAGCAGGGAAAACAGGCTTTGGGATTCACCCCTCCACTTT. Translation gives CASRENRLWDSPLHF.